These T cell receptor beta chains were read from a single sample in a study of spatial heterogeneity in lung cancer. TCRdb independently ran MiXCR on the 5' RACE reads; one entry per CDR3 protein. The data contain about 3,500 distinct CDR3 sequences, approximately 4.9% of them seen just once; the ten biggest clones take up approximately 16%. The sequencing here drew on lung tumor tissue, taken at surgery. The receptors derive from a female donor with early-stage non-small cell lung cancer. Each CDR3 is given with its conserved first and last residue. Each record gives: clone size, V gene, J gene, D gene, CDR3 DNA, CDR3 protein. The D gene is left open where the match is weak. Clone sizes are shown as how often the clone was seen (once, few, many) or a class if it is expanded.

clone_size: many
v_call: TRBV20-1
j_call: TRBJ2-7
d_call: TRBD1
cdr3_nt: TGCAGTGCTGTAGTCCCTGACGGGACAGGGGGGAATGAGCAGTACTTC
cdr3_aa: CSAVVPDGTGGNEQYF

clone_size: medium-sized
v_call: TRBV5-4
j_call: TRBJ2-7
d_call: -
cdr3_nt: TGTGCCAGCAGCTTTGGAGGGATTATCTACGAGCAGTACTTC
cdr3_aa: CASSFGGIIYEQYF

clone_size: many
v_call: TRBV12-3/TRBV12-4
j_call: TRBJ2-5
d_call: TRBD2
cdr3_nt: TGTGCCAGCAGTTCGAGCGGGGGGGCGGAGACCCAGTACTTC
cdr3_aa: CASSSSGGAETQYF

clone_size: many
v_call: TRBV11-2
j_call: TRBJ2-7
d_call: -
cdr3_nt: TGTGCCAGCAGACTCCCGGCCGCGGGTTACGAGCAGTACTTC
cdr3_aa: CASRLPAAGYEQYF

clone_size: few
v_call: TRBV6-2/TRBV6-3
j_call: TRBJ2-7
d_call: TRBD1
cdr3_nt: TGTGCCAGCAAGTTAGGGACAGGGGAATTCGAGCAGTACTTC
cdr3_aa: CASKLGTGEFEQYF

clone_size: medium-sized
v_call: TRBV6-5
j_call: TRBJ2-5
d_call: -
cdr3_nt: TGTGCCAGCAGTTACAGGACTGGCGAGGAGACCCAGTACTTC
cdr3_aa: CASSYRTGEETQYF

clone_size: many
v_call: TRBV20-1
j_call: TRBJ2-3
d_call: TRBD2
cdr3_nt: TGCAGTGCTACTAGCGGGGGGTTTATAGATACGCAGTATTTT
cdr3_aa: CSATSGGFIDTQYF

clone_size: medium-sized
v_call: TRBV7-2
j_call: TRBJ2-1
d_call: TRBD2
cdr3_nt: TGTGCCAGCAGCTTTTTCGCGGGGGGGAAAAATGAGCAGTTCTTC
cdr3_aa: CASSFFAGGKNEQFF

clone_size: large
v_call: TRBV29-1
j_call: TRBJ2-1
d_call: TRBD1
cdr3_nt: TGCAGCGTTGACTCGGGGACAGGGAGCTCCAATGAGCAGTTCTTC
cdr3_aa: CSVDSGTGSSNEQFF

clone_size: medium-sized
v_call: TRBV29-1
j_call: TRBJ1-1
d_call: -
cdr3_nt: TGCAGCGTTGACCACGGGGACACTGAAGCTTTCTTT
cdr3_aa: CSVDHGDTEAFF

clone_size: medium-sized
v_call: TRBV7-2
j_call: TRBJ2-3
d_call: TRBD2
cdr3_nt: TGTGCCAGCAGCTTATCGGGGGGGGGAGATACGCAGTATTTT
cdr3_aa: CASSLSGGGDTQYF

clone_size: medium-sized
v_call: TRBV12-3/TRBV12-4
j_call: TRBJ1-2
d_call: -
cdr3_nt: TGTGCCAGCAGTTTGAACGGCCTCTATGGCTACACCTTC
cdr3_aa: CASSLNGLYGYTF

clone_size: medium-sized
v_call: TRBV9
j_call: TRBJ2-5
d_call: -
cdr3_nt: TGTGCCAGCAGCGTAGGGCTAGTGGAGACCCAGTACTTC
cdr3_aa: CASSVGLVETQYF

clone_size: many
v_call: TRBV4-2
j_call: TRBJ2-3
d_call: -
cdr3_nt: TGTGCCAGCAGCCAACCCCCCCGGGGGGCAAGGGCCGATACGCAGTATTTT
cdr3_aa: CASSQPPRGARADTQYF

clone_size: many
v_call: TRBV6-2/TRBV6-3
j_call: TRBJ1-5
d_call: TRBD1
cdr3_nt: TGTGCCAGCAGTCCCGGGACAGGGGGAAAGCAGCCCCAGCATTTT
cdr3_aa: CASSPGTGGKQPQHF